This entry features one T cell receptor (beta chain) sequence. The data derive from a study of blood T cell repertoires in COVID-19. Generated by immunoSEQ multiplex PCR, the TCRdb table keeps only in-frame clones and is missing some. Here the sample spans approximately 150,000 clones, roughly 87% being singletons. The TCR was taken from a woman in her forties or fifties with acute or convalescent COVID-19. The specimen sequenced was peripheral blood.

This CDR3 is CASSPEGGNYGYTF. The CDR3 DNA reads TGTGCCAGCAGCCCTGAGGGAGGGAACTATGGCTACACCTTC. The chain has TRBV3-1 (or the pseudogene TRBV3-2) and TRBJ1-2; no definite D call. Germline CDR1 is LGHDT and CDR2 is YNNKEL (reference sequence). This CDR3 contains 14 residues. Trimming shortened V by 4 bases and J by 2 bases, and 11 bases separated the two germline ends.